Below, 24 T cell receptor beta chains from the same sample are listed, as sequenced in a study of control samples from healthy donors and cancer patients. Clones were sequenced by immunoSEQ multiplex PCR, and TCRdb holds only the in-frame ones, with some missing. The sample yields 75,000 to 95,000 clones, around 85% seen once. The material sequenced was PBMCs. The receptors were sampled from a man between 65 and 79 years old with lung cancer.

The V call is TRBV18, the J call TRBJ1-1, with D possibly being TRBD1 (6 bases). Deletions cut 6 bases from V and 0 bases from J, with 14 bases between. Germline V lookup: CDR1 KGHSH, CDR2 LQKENI. This CDR3 contains 15 residues. The CDR3 DNA reads TGTGCCAGCTCCTTAAGTCAGGGGCTGAACACTGAAGCTTTCTTT. Encoded protein: CASSLSQGLNTEAFF.

This clone was found a few times. V usage is TRBV5-1 and J usage is TRBJ2-2; 11 positions match TRBD2. From germline, CDR1 is SGHRS and CDR2 YFSETQ. This CDR3 region has 15 residues. After removal of 4 bases from V and 5 bases from J, the junction contained 4 bases not matched to a gene. CDR3 loop: CASSQTSGGTGELFF. The CDR3 bases are TGCGCCAGCAGCCAAACTAGCGGGGGAACCGGGGAGCTGTTTTTT.

The rearrangement links TRBV9 to TRBJ2-3, with 7 nucleotides matching TRBD1. Germline V gene lookup returns CDR1 SGDLS and CDR2 YYNGEE. Losses at the gene ends were 4 bases for V and 3 bases for J; bases not matched to a gene: 8. The CDR3 totals 15 residues. This CDR3 is CASSFSGQLTDTQYF. The CDR3 DNA is TGTGCCAGCAGCTTTTCGGGACAGCTAACAGATACGCAGTATTTT.

V gene TRBV5-1 combines with J gene TRBJ2-7; a weak D match, TRBD2 (6 bases). There are 11 residues in the CDR3. V lost 3 bases to trimming and J lost 6 bases, with 7 bases between them. Germline V gives CDR1 SGHRS, CDR2 YFSETQ. DNA for the CDR3: TGCGCCAGCAGCTCCGGGGGCGAGCAGTACTTC. Protein sequence: CASSSGGEQYF. The full variable domain, rest sourced from reference TRBV5-1 and TRBJ2-7, is KAGVTQTPRYLIKTRGQQVTLSCSPISGHRSVSWYQQTPGQGLQFLFEYFSETQRNKGNFPGRFSGRQFSNSRSEMNVSTLELGDSALYLCASSSGGEQYFGPGTRLTVT.

The sample holds a few counts of this clone. The chain joins TRBV5-1 to TRBJ2-2; D might be TRBD2 (5 bases). This CDR3 comprises 14 residues. CDR1 and CDR2 (germline): SGHRS, YFSETQ. Trimming shortened V by 7 bases and J by 2 bases, and 12 bases separated the two germline ends. As DNA, the CDR3 is TGCGCCAGCCGGTTGAGCGGAAACACCGGGGAGCTGTTTTTT. Translation gives CASRLSGNTGELFF.

The V call is TRBV7-3, the J call TRBJ2-1; 8 bases are shared with TRBD2. From germline, CDR1 is SGHTA and CDR2 FQGTGA. The junction had 9 bases not matched to a gene; V was cut back by 4 bases and J by 7 bases. CDR3 length: 15 residues. The CDR3 loop reads CASSSGGARSNEQFF. In DNA form, the CDR3 reads TGTGCCAGCAGCTCCGGGGGGGCCCGATCGAATGAGCAGTTCTTC.

The rearrangement links TRBV6-6 to TRBJ1-1; D remains unclear. V was pared by 5 bases and J by 4 bases, with 11 bases between. The germline V gene encodes CDR1 MNHNY and CDR2 SVGAGI (reference sequence). The CDR3 extends over 13 amino acids. CDR3 coding DNA: TGTGCCAGCAGTCGATCGCGGGGCACTGAAGCTTTCTTT. This encodes CASSRSRGTEAFF.

J is TRBJ2-7 and V is TRBV7-9, with D uncertain. CDR3 length: 11 amino acids. Germline CDR1 is SEHNR and CDR2 is FQNEAQ (reference sequence). Trimming took 4 bases from V and 7 from J, leaving 8 bases between them. The CDR3 protein is CASSSYEEQYF. The CDR3 DNA reads as TGTGCCAGCAGCTCGTATGAAGAGCAGTACTTC.

V usage is TRBV6-2 or TRBV6-3 and J usage is TRBJ1-5; D not certain. The V gene lost 2 bases and the J gene lost 3 bases, with 8 bases spanning the gap. Germline CDR1 is MNHEY and CDR2 is SVGEGT. The CDR3 contains 14 residues. This CDR3 is CASSYTGSNQPQHF. The CDR3 DNA reads TGTGCCAGCAGTTACACCGGATCCAATCAGCCCCAGCATTTT.

The V call is TRBV4-2, the J call TRBJ1-6; D may be TRBD1 (6 bases). Germline CDR1 and CDR2: LGHNA and YNFKEQ. The germline V and J ends were trimmed by 1 base and 10 bases, with 14 bases remaining between them. CDR3 size: 15 residues. Here the CDR3 reads CASSQVSGDNSPLHF. Here the CDR3 DNA reads TGTGCCAGCAGCCAAGTTTCAGGGGACAACTCACCCCTCCACTTT.

This sequence joins TRBV3-1 (or the pseudogene TRBV3-2) and TRBJ2-5; 8 bases align to TRBD1. Looked up from germline, CDR1 is LGHDT and CDR2 is YNNKEL (reference sequence). Unmatched junction bases numbered 5, after V lost 0 bases and J lost 5 bases. The CDR3 has 15 residues. CDR3 coding DNA: TGTGCCAGCAGCCAAGATCCAGGGGGCGGCGAGACCCAGTACTTC. Translating gives CASSQDPGGGETQYF.

V gene TRBV18 combines with J gene TRBJ1-6; D gene uncertain. This CDR3 is built from 16 residues. Trimming left V 3 bases short and J 7 bases short, with 16 bases between. Germline CDR1 and CDR2: KGHSH and LQKENI. The CDR3 DNA is TGTGCCAGCTCACCTACAGCCGGGTCCACAAATTCACCCCTCCACTTT. Amino acid sequence: CASSPTAGSTNSPLHF.

The chain is built from TRBV9 and TRBJ2-7; D is perhaps TRBD1 or TRBD2 (5 bases each). Germline V gives CDR1 SGDLS, CDR2 YYNGEE. There are 13 residues in the CDR3. Trimming stripped 7 bases from V and 6 bases from J, with 17 bases between. The CDR3: CASSGRSSGEQYF. The CDR3 nucleotides are TGTGCCAGCTCGGGACGGTCCTCCGGCGAGCAGTACTTC. Based on the CDR3 plus reference TRBV9 and TRBJ2-7, the full variable domain is DSGVTQTPKHLITATGQRVTLRCSPRSGDLSVYWYQQSLDQGLQFLIQYYNGEERAKGNILERFSAQQFPDLHSELNLSSLELGDSALYFCASSGRSSGEQYFGPGTRLTVT.

This clone was observed a few times. The chain recombines TRBV19 with TRBJ2-7, with D maybe TRBD1 (5 bases). This CDR3 is built from 15 residues. Per the germline V gene, CDR1 is LNHDA and CDR2 is SQIVND (reference sequence). V lost 0 bases and J lost 4, with 13 bases in between. The CDR3 spells CASSIDRAGQYEQYF. The CDR3 DNA reads TGTGCCAGTAGTATAGATCGGGCAGGGCAATACGAGCAGTACTTC. The full variable domain, rest sourced from reference TRBV19 and TRBJ2-7, is DGGITQSPKYLFRKEGQNVTLSCEQNLNHDAMYWYRQDPGQGLRLIYYSQIVNDFQKGDIAEGYSVSREKKESFPLTVTSAQKNPTAFYLCASSIDRAGQYEQYFGPGTRLTVT.

The chain uses TRBV3-1 (or the pseudogene TRBV3-2) and TRBJ2-6, with D possibly being TRBD1 or TRBD2 (5 bases each). This CDR3 is 16 amino acids long. In germline, CDR1 is LGHDT, CDR2 YNNKEL (reference sequence). V was shortened by 5 bases and J by 4 bases, with 15 bases between the two germline ends. The CDR3 DNA reads as TGTGCCAGCAGCAGAGGGGTAGGGAGCGGGGCCAACGTCCTGACTTTC. The encoded protein is CASSRGVGSGANVLTF.

DNA of the CDR3: TGTGCTAGTGGCTCGGACCGGACGGCCCGCTACGAGCAGTACTTC. Translating gives CASGSDRTARYEQYF. The V gene is TRBV12-5, the J gene TRBJ2-7; D is unclear. V was clipped by 6 bases and J by 3 bases, with 18 bases between them. The length of the CDR3 is 15 residues. Germline loops: CDR1 LGHNT, CDR2 FRNRAP.

The V gene is TRBV5-1, the J gene TRBJ1-1; possible D gene TRBD1, 6 bases. CDR1 is SGHRS, CDR2 YFSETQ, per germline. CDR3 length: 16 amino acids. Trimming took off 0 bases at V and 4 bases at J, with 16 bases between the two ends. As DNA, the CDR3 is TGCGCCAGCAGCTTGGGGCACAGGGAGATCGGCACTGAAGCTTTCTTT. Its translation is CASSLGHREIGTEAFF.

The J gene is TRBJ1-2, the V gene TRBV5-8, with 8 nucleotides matching TRBD1. There are 14 residues in the CDR3. CDR1 is SGHTS and CDR2 is YDEGEE in the germline V gene. V trimming: 4 bases; J trimming: 11 bases; junction bases outside the gene matches: 13. As DNA, the CDR3 is TGTGCCAGCAGCCTAAGAAATCCAGGGGGCTCGTACACCTTC. Translation: CASSLRNPGGSYTF.

This clone has only a few counts. V gene TRBV4-1 combines with J gene TRBJ1-1; no clear D. V gave up 1 base and J gave up 0 bases, with 9 bases separating them. Germline values: CDR1 MGHRA, CDR2 YSYEKL. The CDR3 covers 15 residues. This chain's CDR3 is CASSQAPAMNTEAFF. DNA of the CDR3: TGCGCCAGCAGCCAAGCACCCGCCATGAACACTGAAGCTTTCTTT.

This clone appeared a few times. The chain uses TRBV5-6 and TRBJ1-2; 7 bases are shared with TRBD1. With 3 bases clipped from V and 3 bases from J, the junction kept 8 bases outside the gene matches. Germline-derived CDR1 and CDR2 are SGHDT and YYEEEE. The CDR3 totals 15 residues. The CDR3 nucleotides are TGTGCCAGCAGCTCCGACAGGGCCTACTACTATGGCTACACCTTC. Its protein product is CASSSDRAYYYGYTF.

CDR3 coding DNA: TGTGCCAGCAGCGAGACAGGGACTCAGCCCCAGCATTTT. This encodes CASSETGTQPQHF. The V and J genes are TRBV11-2 and TRBJ1-5, with 7 bases that match TRBD1. Losses at the gene ends were 5 bases for V and 6 bases for J; bases not matched to a gene: 4. Looked up from germline, CDR1 is SGHAT and CDR2 is FQNNGV. The length of the CDR3 is 13 residues.

This chain connects TRBV18 to TRBJ2-2, with 8 nucleotides matching TRBD1. This CDR3 spans 15 amino acids. CDR1 is KGHSH, CDR2 LQKENI, per germline. V trimming: 3 bases; J trimming: 7 bases; junction bases outside the gene matches: 7. CDR3 bases: TGTGCCAGCTCACCGGTCCAGGGGGCTAGCGGGGAGCTGTTTTTT. Translated: CASSPVQGASGELFF.

This chain links TRBV7-9 with TRBJ2-7, with D tentatively TRBD1 (6 bases). Germline V lookup: CDR1 SEHNR, CDR2 FQNEAQ (reference sequence). The CDR3 spans 14 residues. Trimming cost V 5 bases and J 2 bases, with 13 bases left between them. Here the CDR3 reads CASSLWTVPYEQYF. The DNA of the CDR3 is TGTGCCAGCAGCCTGTGGACAGTCCCCTACGAGCAGTACTTC.

V gene TRBV9 combines with J gene TRBJ1-1; D ambiguous. The V end lost 2 bases, the J end lost 0 bases, and 14 bases lay between the germline ends. The CDR3 runs to 16 residues. Germline V gene data show CDR1 as SGDLS and CDR2 as YYNGEE. CDR3 nucleotide sequence: TGTGCCAGCAGCGTCAAAGCCGATGTGATGAACACTGAAGCTTTCTTT. Protein product: CASSVKADVMNTEAFF.